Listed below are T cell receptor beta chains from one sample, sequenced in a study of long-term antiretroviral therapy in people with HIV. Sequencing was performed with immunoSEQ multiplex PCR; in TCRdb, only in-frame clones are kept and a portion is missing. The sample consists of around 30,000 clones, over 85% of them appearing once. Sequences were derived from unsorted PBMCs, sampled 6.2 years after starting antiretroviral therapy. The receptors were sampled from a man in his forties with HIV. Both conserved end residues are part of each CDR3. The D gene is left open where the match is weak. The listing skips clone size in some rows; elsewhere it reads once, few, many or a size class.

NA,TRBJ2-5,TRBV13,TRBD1,TGTGCCAGCAGCGAGGACAGGAGAAAGACCCAGTACTTC,CASSEDRRKTQYF
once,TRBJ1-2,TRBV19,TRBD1,TGTGCCAGTAGTATCTCGGGACAGGGGGACGGCTACACCTTC,CASSISGQGDGYTF
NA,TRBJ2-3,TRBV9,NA,TGTGCCAGCAGCGTATTGCAGGGGGAGGTAACAGATACGCAGTATTTT,CASSVLQGEVTDTQYF
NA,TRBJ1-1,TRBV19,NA,TGTGCCAGTAGTGTTCACAGGGAGTACACTGAAGCTTTCTTT,CASSVHREYTEAFF
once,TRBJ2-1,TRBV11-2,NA,TGTGCCAGCAGCGGGAAGGGCCCCGCCCATAATGAGCAGTTCTTC,CASSGKGPAHNEQFF
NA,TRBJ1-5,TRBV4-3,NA,TGCGCCAGCAGCCAAGATCTTACCAGCAGATATCAGCCCCAGCATTTT,CASSQDLTSRYQPQHF
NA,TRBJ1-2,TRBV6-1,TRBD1,TGTGCCAGCAGTGAATCAAGCTTTGGGACAGGGGCAGGCTACACCTTC,CASSESSFGTGAGYTF
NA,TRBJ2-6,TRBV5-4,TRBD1,TGTGCCAGCAGCAGCCCGGGACAGGGGGCTGGGGCCAACGTCCTGACTTTC,CASSSPGQGAGANVLTF
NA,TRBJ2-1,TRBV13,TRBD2,TGTGCCAGCAGCAGCCTCAAGGAGCGGGGGGAGTACAATGAGCAGTTCTTC,CASSSLKERGEYNEQFF
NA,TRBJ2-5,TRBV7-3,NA,TGTGCCAGCAGCCTACGAATAGTCCCGGAGACCCAGTACTTC,CASSLRIVPETQYF
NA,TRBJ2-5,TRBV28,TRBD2,TGTGCCAGCAGTGGGCCTAGCGGGAGGGGGGAGACCCAGTACTTC,CASSGPSGRGETQYF
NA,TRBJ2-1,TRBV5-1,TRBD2,TGCGCCAGCAGCATTAGCGGGACCTCCTACAATGAGCAGTTCTTC,CASSISGTSYNEQFF
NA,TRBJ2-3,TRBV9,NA,TGTGCCAGCAGCGAGCCCCTGAACCCGCGGGGACTCACAGATACGCAGTATTTT,CASSEPLNPRGLTDTQYF
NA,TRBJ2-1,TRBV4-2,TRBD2,TGTGCCAGCAGCCAAAGTAAGTCGGGACTAGCCGACAATGAGCAGTTCTTC,CASSQSKSGLADNEQFF
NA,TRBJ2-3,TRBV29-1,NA,TGCAGCGTTGTCCGGGGGGCGACAGATACGCAGTATTTT,CSVVRGATDTQYF
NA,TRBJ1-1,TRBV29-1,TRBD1,TGCAGCGTCACCACAGGGGGGGTAGGGACTGAAGCTTTCTTT,CSVTTGGVGTEAFF
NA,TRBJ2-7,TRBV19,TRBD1,TGTGCCAGTAGTAGGACAGGGGTCGAGCAGTACTTC,CASSRTGVEQYF